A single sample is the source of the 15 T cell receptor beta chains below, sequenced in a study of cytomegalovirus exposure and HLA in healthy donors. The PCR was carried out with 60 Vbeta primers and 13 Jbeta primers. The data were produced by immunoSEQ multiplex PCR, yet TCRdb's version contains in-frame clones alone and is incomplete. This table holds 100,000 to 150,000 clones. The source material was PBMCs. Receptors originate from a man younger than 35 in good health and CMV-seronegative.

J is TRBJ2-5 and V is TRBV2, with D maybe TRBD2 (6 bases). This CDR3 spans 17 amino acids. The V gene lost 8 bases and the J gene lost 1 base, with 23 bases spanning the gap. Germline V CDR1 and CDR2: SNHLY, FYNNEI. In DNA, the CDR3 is TGTGCCAGCCTTCTGTCGACTAGTTCCGGGCCCCAAGAGACCCAGTACTTC. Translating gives CASLLSTSSGPQETQYF.

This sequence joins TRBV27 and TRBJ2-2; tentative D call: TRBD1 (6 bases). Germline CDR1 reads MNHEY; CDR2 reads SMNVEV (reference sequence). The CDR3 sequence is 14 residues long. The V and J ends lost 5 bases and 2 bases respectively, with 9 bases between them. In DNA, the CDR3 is TGTGCCAGCAGTGAGACAGGAAACACCGGGGAGCTGTTTTTT. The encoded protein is CASSETGNTGELFF.

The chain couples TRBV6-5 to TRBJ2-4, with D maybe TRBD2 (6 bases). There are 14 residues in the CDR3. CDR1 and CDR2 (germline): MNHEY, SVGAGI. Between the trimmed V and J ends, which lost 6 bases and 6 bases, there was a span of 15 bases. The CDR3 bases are TGTGCCAGCAGCCCGGGAGTGATCGCAAACATTCAGTACTTC. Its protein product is CASSPGVIANIQYF.

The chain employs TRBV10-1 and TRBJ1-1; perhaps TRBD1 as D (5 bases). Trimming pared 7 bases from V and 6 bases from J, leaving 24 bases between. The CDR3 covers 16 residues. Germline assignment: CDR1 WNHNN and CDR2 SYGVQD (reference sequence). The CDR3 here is CASKWFSGANSAEAFF. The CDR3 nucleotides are TGCGCCAGCAAGTGGTTTAGCGGGGCAAATAGCGCTGAAGCTTTCTTT.

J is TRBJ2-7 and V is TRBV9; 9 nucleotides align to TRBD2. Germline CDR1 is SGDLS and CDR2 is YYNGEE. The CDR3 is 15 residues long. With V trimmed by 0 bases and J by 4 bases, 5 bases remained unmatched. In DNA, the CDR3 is TGTGCCAGCAGCGTAGAGGCGGGGGGGTCATACGAGCAGTACTTC. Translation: CASSVEAGGSYEQYF.

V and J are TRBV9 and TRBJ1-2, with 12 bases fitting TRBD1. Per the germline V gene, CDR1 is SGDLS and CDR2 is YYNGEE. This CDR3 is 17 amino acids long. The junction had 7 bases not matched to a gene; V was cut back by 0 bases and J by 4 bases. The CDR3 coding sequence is TGTGCCAGCAGCGTAGCCCCGCCGGGACAGGGGGCCTATGGCTACACCTTC. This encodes CASSVAPPGQGAYGYTF.

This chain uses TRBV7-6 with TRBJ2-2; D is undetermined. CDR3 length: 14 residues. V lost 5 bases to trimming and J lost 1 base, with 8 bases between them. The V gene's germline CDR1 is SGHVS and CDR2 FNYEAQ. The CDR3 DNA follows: TGTGCCAGCAGCCCCGCCGGGAACACCGGGGAGCTGTTTTTT. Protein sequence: CASSPAGNTGELFF.

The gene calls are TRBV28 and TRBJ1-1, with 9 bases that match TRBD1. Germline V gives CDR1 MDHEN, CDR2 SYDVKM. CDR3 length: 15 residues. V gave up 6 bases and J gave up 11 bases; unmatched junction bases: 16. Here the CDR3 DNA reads TGTGCCAGCAGAACGGCGGGGACAGGGAACATTTGGGCTTTCTTT. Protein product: CASRTAGTGNIWAFF.

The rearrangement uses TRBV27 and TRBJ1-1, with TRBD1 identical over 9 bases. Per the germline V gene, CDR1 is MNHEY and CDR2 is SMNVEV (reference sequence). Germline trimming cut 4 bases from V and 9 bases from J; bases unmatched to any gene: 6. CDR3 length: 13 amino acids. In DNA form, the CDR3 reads TGTGCCAGCAGTTCATACAGGGGGCGGAAAGCTTTCTTT. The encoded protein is CASSSYRGRKAFF.

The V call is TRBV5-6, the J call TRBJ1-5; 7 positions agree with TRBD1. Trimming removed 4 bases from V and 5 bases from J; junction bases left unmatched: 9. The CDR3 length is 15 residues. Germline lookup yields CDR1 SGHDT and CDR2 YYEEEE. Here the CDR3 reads CASSLTRGPYQPQHF. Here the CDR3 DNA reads TGTGCCAGCAGCCTTACTAGGGGGCCCTATCAGCCCCAGCATTTT.

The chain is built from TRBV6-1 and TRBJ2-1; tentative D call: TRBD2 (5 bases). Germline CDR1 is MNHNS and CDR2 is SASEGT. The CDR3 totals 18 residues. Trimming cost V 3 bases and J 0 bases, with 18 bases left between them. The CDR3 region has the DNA TGTGCCAGCAGTGAGGCCCCGCGGGCGGGCTACTCCTACAATGAGCAGTTCTTC. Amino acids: CASSEAPRAGYSYNEQFF.

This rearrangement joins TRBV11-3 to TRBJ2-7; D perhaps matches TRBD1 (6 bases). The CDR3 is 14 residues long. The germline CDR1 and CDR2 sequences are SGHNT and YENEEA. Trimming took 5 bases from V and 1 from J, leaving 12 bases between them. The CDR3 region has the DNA TGTGCCAGCAGCGCCCAGGGGATTTCCTACGAGCAGTACTTC. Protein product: CASSAQGISYEQYF.

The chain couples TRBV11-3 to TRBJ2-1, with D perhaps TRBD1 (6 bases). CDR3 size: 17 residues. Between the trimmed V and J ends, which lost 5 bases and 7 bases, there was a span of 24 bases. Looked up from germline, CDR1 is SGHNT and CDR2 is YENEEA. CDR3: CASSQTLTGPFGNEQFF. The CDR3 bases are TGTGCCAGCAGCCAAACCCTAACAGGGCCTTTTGGGAATGAGCAGTTCTTC. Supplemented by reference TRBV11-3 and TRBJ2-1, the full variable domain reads EAGVVQSPRYKIIEKKQPVAFWCNPISGHNTLYWYLQNLGQGPELLIRYENEEAVDDSQLPKDRFSAERLKGVDSTLKIQPAELGDSAVYLCASSQTLTGPFGNEQFFGPGTRLTVL.

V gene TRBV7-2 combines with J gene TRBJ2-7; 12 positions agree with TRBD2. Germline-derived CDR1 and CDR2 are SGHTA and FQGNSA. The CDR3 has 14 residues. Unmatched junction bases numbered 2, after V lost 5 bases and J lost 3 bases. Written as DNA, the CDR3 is TGTGCCAGCAGCCCACTAGCGGGGGGCTACGAGCAGTACTTC. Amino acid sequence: CASSPLAGGYEQYF. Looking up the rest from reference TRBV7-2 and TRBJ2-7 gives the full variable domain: GAGVSQSPSNKVTEKGKDVELRCDPISGHTALYWYRQSLGQGLEFLIYFQGNSAPDKSGLPSDRFSAERTGGSVSTLTIQRTQQEDSAVYLCASSPLAGGYEQYFGPGTRLTVT.

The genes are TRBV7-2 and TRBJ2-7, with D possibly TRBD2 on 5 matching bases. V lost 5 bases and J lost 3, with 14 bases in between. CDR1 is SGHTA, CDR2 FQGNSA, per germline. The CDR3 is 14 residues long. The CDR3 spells CASSITDGNYEQYF. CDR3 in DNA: TGTGCCAGCAGCATCACGGACGGGAACTACGAGCAGTACTTC.